The 2 T cell receptor beta chains below were found in one sample sequenced in a study of T cell changes during pregnancy in multiple sclerosis. Clones were sequenced by immunoSEQ multiplex PCR, and TCRdb holds only the in-frame ones, with some missing. Of some 41,000 clones in the sample, approximately 90% were seen once. This specimen was CD4+ T cells from peripheral blood mononuclear cells, taken after pregnancy. The source of these receptors is a female donor with multiple sclerosis, enrolled in a pregnancy study.

The chain links TRBV11-2 to TRBJ2-5; the match to TRBD2 covers 9 bases. TRBJ2-7 explains the end of the DNA better; the J call may be wrong. The germline CDR1 and CDR2 sequences are SGHAT and FQNNGV. This CDR3 comprises 14 residues. The CDR3: CASSLGTSTSEQYF. The CDR3 coding sequence is TGTGCCAGCAGCCTCGGGACTAGCACTTCCGAGCAGTACTTC.

The gene calls are TRBV5-3 and TRBJ2-5; TRBD2 might be the D (5 bases). TRBV5-3 is treated as an ORF (open reading frame) with a function not yet certain. Trimming removed 1 base from V and 2 bases from J, with 9 bases in between. The CDR3 loop spans 14 amino acids. This CDR3 is CARSLNEGQETQYF. In nucleotides, the CDR3 is TGTGCCAGAAGCTTGAATGAGGGTCAAGAGACCCAGTACTTC.